The next 26 T cell receptor beta chains were all read from a single sample in a study of T cell repertoires in cytomegalovirus infection. TCRdb re-called the reads with MiXCR, one entry per CDR3 protein. The profile shows just under 300,000 distinct CDR3 sequences, around 9.1% of them singletons. The sequenced sample consisted of PBMCs. These receptor sequences come from a human donor in good health (CMV status not recorded). Some clones in this sample may be carry-over from other donors' samples.

The chain links TRBV20-1 to TRBJ2-3; D is possibly TRBD1 or TRBD2 (6 bases each). Trimming pared 4 bases from V and 3 bases from J, leaving 17 bases between. This CDR3 is built from 15 residues. Germline V CDR1 and CDR2: DFQATT, SNEGSKA (reference sequence). The CDR3 sequence: CSATSGAGRTDTQYF. CDR3 sequence (DNA): TGCAGTGCTACTTCGGGGGCGGGGCGGACAGATACGCAGTATTTT.

This clonotype was observed many times. The V gene is TRBV20-1, the J gene TRBJ1-4, with 8 bases identical to TRBD1. Germline lookup yields CDR1 DFQATT and CDR2 SNEGSKA (reference sequence). With V trimmed by 6 bases and J by 5 bases, 5 bases remained unmatched. This CDR3 region has 13 residues. The CDR3 DNA follows: TGCAGTGCCCGGACAGGGTTAAATGAAAAACTGTTTTTT. Protein product: CSARTGLNEKLFF.

This clonotype occurred many times. The chain is built from TRBV6-2 or TRBV6-3 and TRBJ2-5, with 8 bases identical to TRBD2. Germline-derived CDR1 and CDR2 are MNHEY and SVGEGT. The CDR3 loop spans 16 amino acids. Trimming removed 6 bases from V and 0 bases from J; junction bases left unmatched: 9. The CDR3, as DNA: TGTGCCAGCAGCCGCGAGGCTAGCGGGCACCAAGAGACCCAGTACTTC. Amino acids: CASSREASGHQETQYF.

At least ten counts were recorded for this clonotype. The chain links TRBV7-2 to TRBJ2-7; D is unclear. This CDR3 comprises 13 residues. Trimming left V 5 bases short and J 2 bases short, with 10 bases between. CDR1 and CDR2 from the germline V gene are SGHTA and FQGNSA. DNA of the CDR3: TGTGCCAGCAGCCGAAATCCCGCCTACGAGCAGTACGTC. It specifies CASSRNPAYEQYV.

Turning to this clonotype: A much larger clone is a single base away; this may be a read error. The rearrangement links TRBV20-1 to TRBJ2-3; possibly TRBD2 for D (7 bases). The CDR3 sequence is 14 residues long. V lost 5 bases and J lost 2, with 14 bases in between. The germline V gene encodes CDR1 DFQATT and CDR2 SNEGSKA (reference sequence). The CDR3: CSAPKGGDTDTQYF. The CDR3 DNA reads as TGCAGTGCTCCCAAAGGGGGGGACACAGATACGCAGTATTTT.

There are many counts of this clonotype. This chain connects TRBV6-2 or TRBV6-3 to TRBJ2-5; D is unclear. The CDR3 is made up of 16 amino acids. The V and J ends lost 2 bases and 5 bases respectively, with 18 bases between them. From germline, CDR1 is MNHEY and CDR2 SVGEGT. The CDR3 loop reads CASSYPAIGRLETQYF. The CDR3, as DNA: TGTGCCAGCAGTTACCCCGCGATAGGACGCCTGGAGACCCAGTACTTC.

This clonotype turned up a few times. The chain couples TRBV10-2 to TRBJ2-1; D might be TRBD1 (5 bases). The CDR3 length is 15 residues. Trimming stripped 5 bases from V and 7 bases from J, with 18 bases between. Per the germline V gene, CDR1 is WSHSY and CDR2 is SAAADI. The CDR3 protein is CASSQGRGSLNEQFF. The CDR3 nucleotides read TGCGCCAGCAGTCAGGGTAGGGGCTCCCTGAATGAGCAGTTCTTC.

This clonotype was detected ten times or more. The chain joins TRBV20-1 to TRBJ2-3; no definite D call. V lost 0 bases to trimming and J lost 6 bases, with 10 bases between them. In germline, CDR1 is DFQATT, CDR2 SNEGSKA (reference sequence). The CDR3 covers 13 residues. This CDR3 is CSARDPPSDTQYF. In DNA, the CDR3 is TGCAGTGCTAGAGATCCCCCCTCGGATACGCAGTATTTT.

In this sample, this clonotype turned up many times. V and J are TRBV28 and TRBJ2-7; the D is unclear. CDR3 length: 14 amino acids. V was clipped by 3 bases and J by 4 bases, with 13 bases between them. The germline gives CDR1 MDHEN, CDR2 SYDVKM. The CDR3 reads CASSFGRGSYEQYV. As DNA, the CDR3 is TGTGCCAGCAGTTTCGGCAGAGGTTCTTACGAGCAGTACGTC.

This chain uses TRBV20-1 with TRBJ2-7; D call uncertain. Trimming removed 2 bases from V and 0 bases from J, with 8 bases in between. The CDR3 contains 13 residues. The V gene's germline CDR1 is DFQATT and CDR2 SNEGSKA (reference sequence). This CDR3 is CSARPRISYEQYF. The CDR3 DNA sequence: TGCAGTGCTAGACCCCGGATCTCCTACGAGCAGTACTTC.

This clonotype was observed many times. The CDR3 nucleotides are TGCAGTGCTAGGGACAGGGGGCCTGATGAGCAGTTCTTC. Residues: CSARDRGPDEQFF. The chain carries TRBV20-1 and TRBJ2-1, with 11 bases aligning to TRBD1. Germline assignment: CDR1 DFQATT and CDR2 SNEGSKA (reference sequence). J lost 8 bases, V lost 3 bases, and 3 bases had no gene match. The CDR3 spans 13 residues.

This clonotype appeared many times. The chain employs TRBV28 and TRBJ2-2; D could derive from TRBD1 or TRBD2 (5 bases each). Germline CDR1 MDHEN, CDR2 SYDVKM. This CDR3 is built from 16 residues. V was cut by 7 bases and J by 0 bases, with 15 bases left in between. The CDR3 coding sequence is TGTGCCAGCACACCGGGCTGGGGGACGAACACCGGGGAGCTGTTTTTT. Its protein product is CASTPGWGTNTGELFF.

The table lists this clonotype with many counts. This rearrangement joins TRBV29-1 to TRBJ1-2; D not certain. The V gene lost 6 bases and the J gene lost 7 bases, with 21 bases spanning the gap. The CDR3 has 14 amino acids. Germline lookup yields CDR1 SQVTM and CDR2 ANQGSEA. CDR3: CSVSPNVLLSGYTF. CDR3 sequence (DNA): TGCAGCGTGAGCCCCAACGTCCTACTGAGTGGCTACACCTTC.

This clonotype came up many times. The gene calls are TRBV5-5 and TRBJ1-1; TRBD1 agrees at 11 bases. From germline, CDR1 is SGHKS and CDR2 YYEKEE (reference sequence). The V and J ends lost 4 bases and 3 bases, in that order; junction bases with no gene match: 5. This CDR3 has 15 residues. The chain's CDR3 is CASSLWGQGDTEAFF. CDR3 nucleotides: TGTGCCAGCAGCCTATGGGGACAGGGGGACACTGAAGCTTTCTTT.

This rearrangement joins TRBV12-3 or TRBV12-4 to TRBJ1-5, with no clear D. Between the trimmed V and J ends, which lost 6 bases and 5 bases, there was a span of 11 bases. The CDR3 is 13 amino acids. The CDR3 coding sequence is TGTGCCAGCAGGCCTACACTGGATCAGCCCCAGCATTTT. It translates to CASRPTLDQPQHF.

This clonotype was observed many times. The chain carries TRBV7-2 and TRBJ2-1; the match to TRBD1 covers 9 bases. Trimming cost V 0 bases and J 16 bases; bases outside gene matches: 7. CDR1 is SGHTA and CDR2 is FQGNSA in the germline V gene. This CDR3 spans 13 amino acids. The CDR3 region is CASSLAAGTGLFF. In nucleotides, the CDR3 is TGTGCCAGCAGCTTAGCCGCCGGGACAGGGCTCTTCTTC.

This clonotype occurred many times. CDR3 in amino acids: CASSFRLVAYNEQFF. CDR3 sequence (DNA): TGTGCCAGCAGCTTCCGACTAGTAGCCTACAATGAGCAGTTCTTC. V and J are TRBV7-9 and TRBJ2-1; weak D call: TRBD2 (6 bases). This CDR3 comprises 15 residues. The germline V gene encodes CDR1 SEHNR and CDR2 FQNEAQ (reference sequence). V was clipped by 3 bases and J by 2 bases, with 11 bases between them.

This clonotype was found many times. The chain combines TRBV29-1 with TRBJ2-5, with a tentative D call TRBD1 (7 bases). V was pared by 7 bases and J by 4 bases, with 19 bases between. The germline V gene has CDR1 SQVTM and CDR2 ANQGSEA. This CDR3 comprises 14 residues. In DNA, the CDR3 is TGCAGCGGAGAACCAGGGGGACTGGGAGAGACCCAGTACTTC. This translates into CSGEPGGLGETQYF.

V gene TRBV25-1 combines with J gene TRBJ2-5, with a possible D match to TRBD2 (5 bases). CDR1 is MGHDK, CDR2 SYGVNS, per germline. V was pared by 8 bases and J by 3 bases, with 13 bases between. The CDR3 runs 13 residues. CDR3 amino acids: CASAINGEETQYF. The CDR3 nucleotides are TGTGCCAGCGCCATAAACGGGGAAGAGACCCAGTACTTC. Full variable domain (rest looked up from reference TRBV25-1 and TRBJ2-5): EADIYQTPRYLVIGTGKKITLECSQTMGHDKMYWYQQDPGMELHLIHYSYGVNSTEKGDLSSESTVSRIRTEHFPLTLESARPSHTSQYLCASAINGEETQYFGPGTRLLVL.

This clonotype has at least ten counts. V and J are TRBV6-2 or TRBV6-3 and TRBJ2-1; D is unclear. V lost 0 bases, J lost 8 bases, and 5 bases lay in between. CDR3 length: 12 residues. Germline CDR1 and CDR2: MNHEY and SVGEGT. Here the CDR3 DNA reads TGTGCCAGCAGTTACTCCTCTTATGAGCAGTTCTTC. Amino acid sequence: CASSYSSYEQFF.

The sample holds many counts of this clonotype. The chain carries TRBV7-8 and TRBJ2-7; D is unclear. V lost 5 bases, J lost 2 bases, and 16 bases lay in between. The CDR3 consists of 15 residues. Germline lookup yields CDR1 SGHVS and CDR2 FQNEAQ. CDR3 region: CASSPSRTPTYEQYF. CDR3 bases: TGTGCCAGCAGCCCTTCCCGGACGCCGACCTACGAGCAGTACTTC.

The sample holds many counts of this clonotype. The J gene is TRBJ2-7, the V gene TRBV10-3; TRBD2 aligns across 8 bases. The CDR3 runs 16 residues. The germline V gene has CDR1 ENHRY and CDR2 SYGVKD. The trim removed 2 bases at V and 2 bases at J, leaving 8 bases unmatched. The CDR3 reads CAISEVSGARAYEQYF. The DNA for the CDR3 is TGTGCCATCAGTGAGGTTAGCGGGGCCCGGGCCTACGAGCAGTACTTC.

This clonotype was picked up a small number of times. The genes are TRBV20-1 and TRBJ2-2; 9 nucleotides match TRBD2. Germline trimming cut 0 bases from V and 0 bases from J; bases unmatched to any gene: 5. Germline V gives CDR1 DFQATT, CDR2 SNEGSKA (reference sequence). The CDR3 is 17 residues long. The DNA of the CDR3 is TGCAGTGCTAGAGATAGGCTAGCGGGGTCGAACACCGGGGAGCTGTTTTTT. Encoded protein: CSARDRLAGSNTGELFF.

This clonotype was seen at least ten times. The chain combines TRBV19 with TRBJ2-5; D tentatively fits TRBD1 or TRBD2 (5 bases each). V dropped 3 bases and J dropped 7 bases, with 12 bases sitting between them. Germline lookup yields CDR1 LNHDA and CDR2 SQIVND (reference sequence). The CDR3 is 13 residues long. In DNA, the CDR3 is TGTGCCAGTAGTATTGCTGGGACGGGGACCCAGTACTTC. Translating gives CASSIAGTGTQYF.

A few counts support this clonotype. The CDR3 region is CASSRTSPDTQYF. DNA of the CDR3: TGTGCCAGCAGCAGGACTTCACCAGATACGCAGTATTTT. The V and J genes are TRBV28 and TRBJ2-3; a possible D gene is TRBD2 (5 bases). V gave up 6 bases and J gave up 4 bases, with 11 bases separating them. The CDR3 consists of 13 residues. Germline CDR1 reads MDHEN; CDR2 reads SYDVKM.

Ten or more counts support this clonotype. The rearrangement links TRBV28 to TRBJ1-1, with D perhaps TRBD1 (6 bases). Trimming stripped 2 bases from V and 1 base from J, with 17 bases between. Germline CDR1 is MDHEN and CDR2 is SYDVKM. The CDR3 runs to 17 residues. The CDR3 reads CASSLNGGAASNTEAFF. The CDR3 region has the DNA TGTGCCAGCAGTTTAAACGGGGGGGCCGCTTCGAACACTGAAGCTTTCTTT.